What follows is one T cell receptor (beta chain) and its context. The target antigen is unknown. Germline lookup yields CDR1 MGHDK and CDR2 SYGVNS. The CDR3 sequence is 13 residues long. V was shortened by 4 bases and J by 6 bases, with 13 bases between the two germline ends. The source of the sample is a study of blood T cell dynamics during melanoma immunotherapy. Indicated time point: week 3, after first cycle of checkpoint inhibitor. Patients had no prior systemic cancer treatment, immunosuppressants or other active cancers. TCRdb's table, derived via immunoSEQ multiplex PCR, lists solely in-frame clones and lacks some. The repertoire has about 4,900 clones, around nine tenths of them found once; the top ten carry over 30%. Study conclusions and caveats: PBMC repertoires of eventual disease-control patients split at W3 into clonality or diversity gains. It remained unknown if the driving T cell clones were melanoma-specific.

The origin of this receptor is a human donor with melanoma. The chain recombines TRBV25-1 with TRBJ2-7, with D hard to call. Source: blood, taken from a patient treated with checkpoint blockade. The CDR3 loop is CASSAAGRREQYF. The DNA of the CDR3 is TGTGCCAGCAGTGCCGCCGGTCGACGCGAGCAGTACTTC.